The 8 T cell receptor beta chains given below trace back to one sample, sequenced in a study of neurological immune-mediated disorders. TCRdb reprocessed the 5' RACE reads via MiXCR and lists one record per CDR3 protein. The table records approximately 49,000 distinct CDR3 sequences, approximately 9.1% of them present only once. Indicated time point: longitudinal time-point 1 (baseline). The material sequenced was PBMCs. These receptors were collected from a woman aged 40 to 50 in good health.

In this sample, this clonotype turned up many times. The chain combines TRBV20-1 with TRBJ2-1, with 9 bases fitting TRBD2. This CDR3 is 21 amino acids long. CDR1 and CDR2 from the germline V gene are DFQATT and SNEGSKA (reference sequence). V trimming: 0 bases; J trimming: 0 bases; junction bases outside the gene matches: 18. This chain's CDR3 is CSARDRARLREGLGSYNEQFF. In nucleotides, the CDR3 is TGCAGTGCTAGAGATAGGGCCCGCCTGCGGGAGGGCCTAGGCTCCTACAATGAGCAGTTCTTC.

This clonotype has at least ten counts. The chain combines TRBV6-6 with TRBJ2-7, with D tentatively TRBD2 (6 bases). The CDR3 is made up of 15 amino acids. Germline V gene lookup returns CDR1 MNHNY and CDR2 SVGAGI (reference sequence). Trimming took off 2 bases at V and 0 bases at J, with 11 bases between the two ends. This CDR3 reads CASSYGGTSSYEQYF. In DNA form, the CDR3 reads TGTGCCAGCAGTTACGGGGGGACGAGCTCCTACGAGCAGTACTTC.

At least ten counts were recorded for this clonotype. The chain uses TRBV7-9 and TRBJ1-1; TRBD1 might be the D (5 bases). V gave up 7 bases and J gave up 1 base, with 19 bases separating them. Germline-derived CDR1 and CDR2 are SEHNR and FQNEAQ (reference sequence). The CDR3 runs to 16 residues. The CDR3 reads CASKPTGGRTNTEAFF. CDR3 coding DNA: TGTGCCAGCAAACCTACGGGGGGACGGACGAACACTGAAGCTTTCTTT.

Ten or more counts support this clonotype. This sequence joins TRBV5-1 and TRBJ1-6, with TRBD1 matching over 7 bases. The CDR3 runs 14 residues. Trimming cost V 3 bases and J 6 bases; bases outside gene matches: 3. The germline gives CDR1 SGHRS, CDR2 YFSETQ. DNA for the CDR3: TGCGCCAGCAGCTGGGACAGTCCTAATTCACCCCTCCACTTT. This gives the protein CASSWDSPNSPLHF.

This clonotype has at least ten counts. The gene calls are TRBV9 and TRBJ1-2, with D unclear. The CDR3 has 15 residues. Germline V gene sequence: CDR1 SGDLS, CDR2 YYNGEE. Trimming removed 0 bases at V and 0 bases at J, with 9 bases between. The DNA of the CDR3 is TGTGCCAGCAGCGTAGGAATAGGTGCTAACTATGGCTACACCTTC. This codes for CASSVGIGANYGYTF.

This clonotype was detected ten times or more. CDR3 in DNA: TGTGCCAGCAGTTCCGGGGTTTCCTACGAGCAGTACTTC. Protein sequence: CASSSGVSYEQYF. The chain carries TRBV6-5 and TRBJ2-7, with a weak D call TRBD2 (5 bases). V was trimmed by 4 bases and J by 1 base, leaving 8 bases between them. Germline loops: CDR1 MNHEY, CDR2 SVGAGI. This CDR3 spans 13 amino acids.

This clonotype has at least ten counts. The chain joins TRBV3-1 to TRBJ2-1; 9 bases align to TRBD1. CDR3 length: 13 amino acids. After removal of 5 bases from V and 12 bases from J, the junction contained 8 bases not matched to a gene. In germline, CDR1 is LGHDT, CDR2 YNNKEL (reference sequence). CDR3 region: CASSLGQGVGQFF. CDR3 DNA: TGTGCCAGCAGCTTGGGACAGGGAGTGGGGCAGTTCTTC.

This clonotype was found once. The germline gene is not matched at one end of the junction; a read error may be the cause. This chain uses TRBV7-7 with TRBJ1-5; no clear D. Germline V CDR1 and CDR2: SSHAT, FNYEAQ (reference sequence). The CDR3 runs to 18 residues. The CDR3 nucleotides read TGTGCTAGCAGCTTAAGGCCTAGGGCGGGCTGGAGCAATCAGCCCCAGCATTTT. Its translation is CASSLRPRAGWSNQPQHF. The whole variable domain, filled in from reference TRBV7-7 and TRBJ1-5, reads GAGVSQSPRYKVTKRGQDVTLRCDPISSHATLYWYQQALGQGPEFLTYFNYEAQPDKSGLPSDRFSAERPEGSISTLTIQRTEQRDSAMYRCASSLRPRAGWSNQPQHFGDGTRLSIL.